This entry is about one T cell receptor (beta chain). The sample is drawn from a study of CD8 T cells in Susac syndrome. Random hexamers served to reverse transcribe roughly 0.45 to 1 ug RNA. TCR beta CDR3 was amplified by immunoSEQ covering 54 Vbeta and 13 Jbeta. TCRdb used MiXCR to reprocess the immunoSEQ multiplex PCR reads, holding one entry per CDR3 protein. This table has some 190,000 distinct CDR3 sequences, approximately 94% appearing once. CD8+ and CD4+ T cells from blood underwent TCR beta sequencing. Controls were drawn from healthy donors and were matched for age and sex. FACS was used to enrich TEMRA cells, whereas the CD8+ and CD4+ T cells were obtained by negative isolation. The CDR3 is 15 amino acids. The germline gives CDR1 LGHDT, CDR2 YNNKEL (reference sequence). V was shortened by 4 bases and J by 5 bases, with 17 bases between the two germline ends.

The chain links TRBV3-1 to TRBJ1-1; D gene ambiguous. Material: CD4+ T cells from PBMCs. This sequence was found in a human donor in good health. CDR3 DNA sequence: TGTGCCAGCAGCCTTGTCATACCGGGGAGAACTGAAGCTTTCTTT. It encodes CASSLVIPGRTEAFF.